The 32 T cell receptor beta chains reported below all come from one sample, sequenced in a study of T cell repertoires in cytomegalovirus infection. TCRdb analysed the reads with MiXCR anew, one entry per CDR3 protein. The sample consists of roughly 640,000 distinct CDR3 sequences, approximately 25% of them appearing once. Sequences were obtained from CD8+ T cells from PBMCs. These TCRs come from a human donor in good health (CMV status not recorded). Some clones in this sample may be carry-over from other donors' samples.

As for this clonotype: A much more abundant neighbour one base away suggests this may be a read error. This sequence joins TRBV6-2 or TRBV6-3 and TRBJ1-1; D uncertain. Germline V gene sequence: CDR1 MNHEY, CDR2 SVGEGT. The CDR3 runs 13 residues. V lost 6 bases and J 1 base, leaving 9 bases between the germline ends. DNA for the CDR3: TGTGCCAGCAGAAGGCTTACGAACACTGAAGCTTTCTTT. Amino acids: CASRRLTNTEAFF.

The chain couples TRBV20-1 to TRBJ1-2; D is undetermined. The CDR3 is 10 residues long. Trimming left V 6 bases short and J 8 bases short, with 10 bases between. Germline V CDR1 and CDR2: DFQATT, SNEGSKA (reference sequence). The CDR3 coding sequence is TGCAGTGCGCCAGCCAACGGCTACACCTTC. Its translation: CSAPANGYTF.

The chain recombines TRBV10-3 with TRBJ2-7; D possibly uses TRBD1 or TRBD2 (6 bases each). Per the germline V gene, CDR1 is ENHRY and CDR2 is SYGVKD. The ends were cut back, 2 bases at V and 0 bases at J, with 14 bases in the middle. The CDR3 has 16 amino acids. In DNA, the CDR3 is TGTGCCATCAGTGAGCCCTCCGGGGGCCACTCCTACGAGCAGTACTTC. Amino acid sequence: CAISEPSGGHSYEQYF.

This clonotype was seen a handful of times. The V gene is TRBV28, the J gene TRBJ1-4; D gene unclear. Germline CDR1 reads MDHEN; CDR2 reads SYDVKM. This CDR3 has 18 amino acids. Trimming shortened V by 7 bases and J by 0 bases, and 21 bases separated the two germline ends. The CDR3, as DNA: TGTGCCAGCACCCCATTAGACATCACGGCTGCAACTAATGAAAAACTGTTTTTT. Translating gives CASTPLDITAATNEKLFF. Combining the CDR3 with reference TRBV28 and TRBJ1-4 gives the whole variable domain DVKVTQSSRYLVKRTGEKVFLECVQDMDHENMFWYRQDPGLGLRLIYFSYDVKMKEKGDIPEGYSVSREKKERFSLILESASTNQTSMYLCASTPLDITAATNEKLFFGSGTQLSVL.

The chain combines TRBV28 with TRBJ1-5, with a possible D match to TRBD1 (6 bases). With 5 bases removed from V and 3 bases from J, the gap between germline ends came to 14 bases. The CDR3 loop spans 15 amino acids. From germline, CDR1 is MDHEN and CDR2 SYDVKM. CDR3 protein: CASSIYRVYNQPQHF. In DNA form, the CDR3 reads TGTGCCAGCAGTATTTACAGGGTCTACAATCAGCCCCAGCATTTT.

This clonotype turned up a few times. V gene TRBV27 combines with J gene TRBJ1-5, with a tentative D call TRBD1 (6 bases). The germline V and J ends were trimmed by 6 bases and 5 bases, with 14 bases remaining between them. Germline lookup yields CDR1 MNHEY and CDR2 SMNVEV (reference sequence). The CDR3 consists of 14 residues. The CDR3 here is CASRSSGVYQPQHF. The CDR3 region has the DNA TGTGCCAGCAGGTCGTCAGGGGTCTATCAGCCCCAGCATTTT.

This chain links TRBV7-9 with TRBJ2-1, with 7 bases fitting TRBD2. CDR1 and CDR2 from the germline V gene are SEHNR and FQNEAQ (reference sequence). V lost 5 bases and J lost 4; bases outside the gene matches: 11. The CDR3 spans 16 residues. In nucleotides, the CDR3 is TGTGCCAGCAGCCCGCCGAGCGGGGCCCTTTACAATGAGCAGTTCTTC. This translates into CASSPPSGALYNEQFF.

The chain couples TRBV14 to TRBJ2-1; D unresolved. V shed 4 bases and J shed 4 bases, with 11 bases lying between them. Germline V CDR1 and CDR2: SGHDN, FVKESK. This CDR3 has 14 residues. CDR3 protein: CASSPRWSYNEQFF. The CDR3 DNA sequence: TGTGCCAGCAGCCCCCGATGGAGTTACAATGAGCAGTTCTTC.

This clonotype was observed many times. The rearrangement joins TRBV7-2 to TRBJ1-1; D is ambiguous. V was clipped by 7 bases and J by 3 bases, with 12 bases between them. This CDR3 spans 13 amino acids. Germline lookup yields CDR1 SGHTA and CDR2 FQGNSA. CDR3 coding DNA: TGTGCCAGCATATGGACTTGGGACACTGAAGCTTTCTTT. It encodes CASIWTWDTEAFF.

This clonotype was observed at least ten times. The chain couples TRBV6-2 or TRBV6-3 to TRBJ2-2; D might be TRBD2 (6 bases). CDR1 is MNHEY, CDR2 SVGEGT, per germline. CDR3 length equals 13 residues. V lost 11 bases to trimming and J lost 0 bases, with 10 bases between them. The CDR3 loop reads CAAGFSNTGELFF. In nucleotides, the CDR3 is TGTGCCGCGGGATTCTCGAACACCGGGGAGCTGTTTTTT.

The chain joins TRBV10-2 to TRBJ1-2; 10 nucleotides agree with TRBD1. CDR1 and CDR2 from the germline V gene are WSHSY and SAAADI. The CDR3 totals 13 residues. V lost 6 bases to trimming and J lost 8 bases; unmatched junction nucleotides: 6. The CDR3 bases are TGCGCCAGCAGACCCGGACAGGGGGGGGGCTACACCTTC. Translating gives CASRPGQGGGYTF.

This clonotype showed up just a few times. V is TRBV7-9 and J is TRBJ2-7, with 8 bases aligning to TRBD2. Trimming took 4 bases from V and 1 from J; bases not matched to a gene: 9. Germline values: CDR1 SEHNR, CDR2 FQNEAQ (reference sequence). The CDR3 covers 16 residues. CDR3: CASSYPSQRGSYEQYF. The DNA of the CDR3 is TGTGCCAGCAGCTATCCCTCCCAGCGGGGGTCCTACGAGCAGTACTTC.

This clonotype was counted many times. The chain joins TRBV7-8 to TRBJ2-3; D is perhaps TRBD2 (5 bases). Looked up from germline, CDR1 is SGHVS and CDR2 is FQNEAQ. Trimming took 8 bases from V and 3 from J, leaving 9 bases between them. The CDR3 is 12 residues long. The CDR3 is CASAGMTDTQYF. In DNA form, the CDR3 reads TGTGCCAGCGCGGGCATGACAGATACGCAGTATTTT.

CDR3 DNA sequence: TGTGCCACCAGCAGACGCCGGGACTACTCTTGCGAGCAGTACTTC. Protein sequence: CATSRRRDYSCEQYF. The chain carries TRBV15 and TRBJ2-7; 7 positions agree with TRBD2. This CDR3 spans 15 amino acids. Trimming took 2 bases from V and 6 from J; bases not matched to a gene: 10. Germline CDR1 LNHNV, CDR2 YYDKDF (reference sequence).

This sequence joins TRBV12-3 or TRBV12-4 and TRBJ2-2; perhaps TRBD1 as D (5 bases). The CDR3 is 15 residues long. Trimming removed 8 bases at V and 1 base at J, with 14 bases between. Written as DNA, the CDR3 is TGTGCCAGCGTATCGAAGGGGCTGAACACCGGGGAGCTGTTTTTT. Translation gives CASVSKGLNTGELFF.

This clonotype was seen a few times. This chain uses TRBV20-1 with TRBJ1-6; D gene ambiguous. The germline gives CDR1 DFQATT, CDR2 SNEGSKA (reference sequence). Trimming pared 1 base from V and 0 bases from J, leaving 10 bases between. This CDR3 spans 16 amino acids. The CDR3 DNA follows: TGCAGTGCTAGAGCCGAGGGAAGCTCCTATAATTCACCCCTCCACTTT. Residues: CSARAEGSSYNSPLHF.

This clonotype was seen more than once but under ten times. This rearrangement joins TRBV14 to TRBJ1-2; TRBD1 might be the D (6 bases). Per the germline V gene, CDR1 is SGHDN and CDR2 is FVKESK. V gave up 1 base and J gave up 7 bases, with 10 bases separating them. The CDR3 spans 13 residues. The CDR3 DNA reads TGTGCCAGCAGCCAAGGACAGGCCGGTGGCTACACCTTC. This translates into CASSQGQAGGYTF.

The chain links TRBV19 to TRBJ2-1; tentatively, D is TRBD1 (5 bases). The V and J ends lost 0 bases and 0 bases respectively, with 6 bases between them. Germline CDR1 LNHDA, CDR2 SQIVND (reference sequence). This CDR3 spans 15 amino acids. CDR3 sequence reads: CASSIDDSSYNEQFF. The CDR3 region has the DNA TGTGCCAGTAGTATAGATGACAGCTCCTACAATGAGCAGTTCTTC.

The table lists this clonotype with a few counts. The V gene is TRBV14, the J gene TRBJ2-1, with D tentatively TRBD1 (6 bases). Trimming pared 1 base from V and 5 bases from J, leaving 12 bases between. The CDR3 consists of 15 residues. In germline, CDR1 is SGHDN, CDR2 FVKESK. The CDR3, as DNA: TGTGCCAGCAGCCAAGGTCAGGGGCTGAACAATGAGCAGTTCTTC. Protein: CASSQGQGLNNEQFF.

This chain connects TRBV7-6 to TRBJ1-5, with 8 bases that match TRBD1. Germline assignment: CDR1 SGHVS and CDR2 FNYEAQ. V was clipped by 4 bases and J by 5 bases; unmatched bases: 4. The CDR3 spans 14 residues. CDR3 sequence: CASSSTGADQPQHF. The CDR3 nucleotides are TGTGCCAGCAGCTCGACAGGGGCCGATCAGCCCCAGCATTTT.

There are a few counts of this clonotype. The chain joins TRBV6-1 to TRBJ1-5; D ambiguous. CDR3 size: 14 residues. The V and J ends lost 5 bases and 7 bases respectively, with 15 bases between them. Germline V gives CDR1 MNHNS, CDR2 SASEGT. The CDR3 reads CASSYGSFGQPQHF. Written as DNA, the CDR3 is TGTGCCAGCAGTTACGGGTCATTCGGGCAGCCCCAGCATTTT.

This clonotype has a handful of counts. V gene TRBV6-1 combines with J gene TRBJ2-2; D may be TRBD1 (5 bases). Germline V gene sequence: CDR1 MNHNS, CDR2 SASEGT. Trimming cost V 5 bases and J 5 bases, with 9 bases left between them. This CDR3 is 13 amino acids long. CDR3 amino acids: CASSSDRTGELFF. The CDR3, as DNA: TGTGCCAGCAGTTCCGACAGAACCGGGGAGCTGTTTTTT.

The sample holds many counts of this clonotype. J is TRBJ2-3 and V is TRBV7-2; tentatively, D is TRBD1 or TRBD2 (5 bases each). Germline V gives CDR1 SGHTA, CDR2 FQGNSA. Trimming took off 5 bases at V and 6 bases at J, with 15 bases between the two ends. The CDR3 runs to 14 residues. The CDR3 loop reads CASSPGPLPDTQYF. The CDR3 bases are TGTGCCAGCAGCCCGGGGCCCTTGCCCGATACGCAGTATTTT.

The rearrangement links TRBV5-1 to TRBJ1-1, with 9 positions matching TRBD1. The germline CDR1 and CDR2 sequences are SGHRS and YFSETQ. Losses at the gene ends were 3 bases for V and 1 base for J; bases not matched to a gene: 4. This CDR3 spans 15 amino acids. The CDR3 nucleotides read TGCGCCAGCAGCTCGACAGGGGGAAAGAACACTGAAGCTTTCTTT. This codes for CASSSTGGKNTEAFF. The variable domain in full, completed from reference TRBV5-1 and TRBJ1-1, reads KAGVTQTPRYLIKTRGQQVTLSCSPISGHRSVSWYQQTPGQGLQFLFEYFSETQRNKGNFPGRFSGRQFSNSRSEMNVSTLELGDSALYLCASSSTGGKNTEAFFGQGTRLTVV.

As concerns this clonotype: The junction departs from germline at one end; a sequencing error may be responsible. The V gene is TRBV7-6, the J gene TRBJ1-2; 7 positions agree with TRBD1. Germline values: CDR1 SGHVS, CDR2 FNYEAQ. The CDR3 runs to 14 residues. CDR3 sequence (DNA): TGTGTCAGCAGCTTGGGGACAGACCTCTATGGCTACACCTTC. Its protein is CVSSLGTDLYGYTF.

Concerning this clonotype: An end of the junction does not agree with germline; a read error may underlie this. For the CDR3, the DNA is TGCAGCGTTCTATCGGGGTATGGAAACACCATAAATTTT. This sequence encodes CSVLSGYGNTINF. The J gene is TRBJ1-3, the V gene TRBV29-1; no reliable D call. The CDR3 is made up of 13 amino acids. Germline V gives CDR1 SQVTM, CDR2 ANQGSEA.

The sample holds a few counts of this clonotype. V and J are TRBV5-1 and TRBJ1-2, with D possibly being TRBD1 (5 bases). The V end lost 7 bases, the J end lost 0 bases, and 13 bases lay between the germline ends. In germline, CDR1 is SGHRS, CDR2 YFSETQ. This CDR3 has 14 residues. This CDR3 is CASLGAGSNYGYTF. The CDR3 coding sequence is TGCGCCAGCCTCGGAGCAGGGTCTAACTATGGCTACACCTTC.

This clonotype was seen repeatedly, ten times or more. The chain carries TRBV6-2 or TRBV6-3 and TRBJ2-5; D remains ambiguous. The ends were cut back, 4 bases at V and 0 bases at J, with 3 bases in the middle. This CDR3 is built from 12 residues. The germline V gene encodes CDR1 MNHEY and CDR2 SVGEGT. DNA for the CDR3: TGTGCCAGCAGTTGGAACCAAGAGACCCAGTACTTC. As protein: CASSWNQETQYF.

This clonotype came up many times. This chain joins TRBV7-2 and TRBJ1-1; no firm D call. V was shortened by 6 bases and J by 4 bases, with 15 bases between the two germline ends. Germline V CDR1 and CDR2: SGHTA, FQGNSA. The CDR3 runs to 14 residues. CDR3 nucleotides: TGTGCCAGCAGATCGGGATTCCGGGGCACTGAAGCTTTCTTT. Protein sequence: CASRSGFRGTEAFF. Drawing the rest from reference TRBV7-2 and TRBJ1-1, the complete variable domain is GAGVSQSPSNKVTEKGKDVELRCDPISGHTALYWYRQSLGQGLEFLIYFQGNSAPDKSGLPSDRFSAERTGGSVSTLTIQRTQQEDSAVYLCASRSGFRGTEAFFGQGTRLTVV.

This clonotype was observed many times. The rearrangement joins TRBV4-1 to TRBJ2-4; possibly TRBD1 for D (6 bases). This CDR3 is built from 15 residues. Trimming shortened V by 0 bases and J by 2 bases, and 8 bases separated the two germline ends. Per germline, CDR1 MGHRA and CDR2 YSYEKL. The CDR3 protein is CASSQEWDTKNIQYF. CDR3 DNA sequence: TGCGCCAGCAGCCAAGAATGGGACACCAAAAACATTCAGTACTTC.

This chain links TRBV20-1 with TRBJ2-7; tentative D call: TRBD1 (6 bases). CDR1 and CDR2 (germline): DFQATT, SNEGSKA (reference sequence). CDR3 length equals 14 residues. CDR3 sequence reads: CSFYRVDQQYEQYF. CDR3 in DNA: TGCAGCTTCTACAGGGTGGATCAACAATACGAGCAGTACTTC.

This clonotype turned up a few times. The chain joins TRBV29-1 to TRBJ2-3; 13 nucleotides match TRBD2. Per the germline V gene, CDR1 is SQVTM and CDR2 is ANQGSEA. This CDR3 is built from 15 residues. Trimming removed 3 bases from V and 0 bases from J; junction bases left unmatched: 0. CDR3 coding DNA: TGCAGCGTTGAGGGACTAGCGGGAAGCACAGATACGCAGTATTTT. Translated: CSVEGLAGSTDTQYF.